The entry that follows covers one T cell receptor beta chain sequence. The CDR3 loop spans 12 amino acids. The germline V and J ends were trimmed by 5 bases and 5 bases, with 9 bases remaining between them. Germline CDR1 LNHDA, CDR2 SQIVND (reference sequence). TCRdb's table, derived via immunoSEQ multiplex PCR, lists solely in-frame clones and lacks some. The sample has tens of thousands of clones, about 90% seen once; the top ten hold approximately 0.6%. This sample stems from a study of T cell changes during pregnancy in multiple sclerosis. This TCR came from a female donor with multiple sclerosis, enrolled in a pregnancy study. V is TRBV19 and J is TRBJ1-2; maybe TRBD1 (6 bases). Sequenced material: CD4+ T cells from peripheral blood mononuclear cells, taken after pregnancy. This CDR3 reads CASSLGQYGYTF. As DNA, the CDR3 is TGTGCCAGTAGTCTCGGACAGTATGGCTACACCTTC.